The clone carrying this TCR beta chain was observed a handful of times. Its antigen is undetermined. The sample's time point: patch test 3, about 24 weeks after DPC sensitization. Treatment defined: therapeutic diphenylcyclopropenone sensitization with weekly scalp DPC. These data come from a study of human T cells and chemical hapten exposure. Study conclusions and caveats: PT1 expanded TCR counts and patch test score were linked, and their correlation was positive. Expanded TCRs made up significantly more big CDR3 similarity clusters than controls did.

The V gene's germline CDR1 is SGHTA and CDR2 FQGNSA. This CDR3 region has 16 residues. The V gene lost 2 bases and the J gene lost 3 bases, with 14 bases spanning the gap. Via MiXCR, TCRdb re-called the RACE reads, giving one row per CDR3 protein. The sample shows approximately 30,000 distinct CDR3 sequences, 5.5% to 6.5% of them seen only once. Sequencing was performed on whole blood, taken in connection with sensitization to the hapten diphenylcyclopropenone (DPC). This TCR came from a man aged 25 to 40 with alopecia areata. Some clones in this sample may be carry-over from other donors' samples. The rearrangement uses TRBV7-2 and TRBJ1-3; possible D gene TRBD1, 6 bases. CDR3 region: CASSLSSGEVGNTIYF. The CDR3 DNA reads TGTGCCAGCAGCTTATCCTCAGGGGAGGTTGGAAACACCATATATTTT.